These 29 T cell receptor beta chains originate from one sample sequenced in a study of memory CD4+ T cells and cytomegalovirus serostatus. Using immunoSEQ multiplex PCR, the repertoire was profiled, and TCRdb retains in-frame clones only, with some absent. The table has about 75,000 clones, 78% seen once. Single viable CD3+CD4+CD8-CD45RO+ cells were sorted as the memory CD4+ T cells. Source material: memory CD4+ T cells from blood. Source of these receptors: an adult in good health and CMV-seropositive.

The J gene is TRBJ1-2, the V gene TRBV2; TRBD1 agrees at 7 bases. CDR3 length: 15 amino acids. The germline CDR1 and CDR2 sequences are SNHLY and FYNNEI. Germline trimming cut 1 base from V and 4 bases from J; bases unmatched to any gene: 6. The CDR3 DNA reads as TGTGCCAGCAGTGAAGTTGGGGACAGTAGCTATGGCTACACCTTC. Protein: CASSEVGDSSYGYTF.

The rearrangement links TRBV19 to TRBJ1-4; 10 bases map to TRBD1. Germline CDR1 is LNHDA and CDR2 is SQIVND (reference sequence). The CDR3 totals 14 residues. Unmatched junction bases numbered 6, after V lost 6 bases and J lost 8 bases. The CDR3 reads CASRLDRGREKLFF. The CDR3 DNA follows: TGTGCCAGTAGACTCGACAGGGGGCGCGAAAAACTGTTTTTT. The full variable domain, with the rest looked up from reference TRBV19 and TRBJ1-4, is DGGITQSPKYLFRKEGQNVTLSCEQNLNHDAMYWYRQDPGQGLRLIYYSQIVNDFQKGDIAEGYSVSREKKESFPLTVTSAQKNPTAFYLCASRLDRGREKLFFGSGTQLSVL.

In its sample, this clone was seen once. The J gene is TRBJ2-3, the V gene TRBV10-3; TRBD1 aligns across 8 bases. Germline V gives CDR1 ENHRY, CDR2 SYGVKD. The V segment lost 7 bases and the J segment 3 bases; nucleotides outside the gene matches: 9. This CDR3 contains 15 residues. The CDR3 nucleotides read TGTGCCATCACCTCAAGTACAGGGGGAACAGATACGCAGTATTTT. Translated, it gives CAITSSTGGTDTQYF.

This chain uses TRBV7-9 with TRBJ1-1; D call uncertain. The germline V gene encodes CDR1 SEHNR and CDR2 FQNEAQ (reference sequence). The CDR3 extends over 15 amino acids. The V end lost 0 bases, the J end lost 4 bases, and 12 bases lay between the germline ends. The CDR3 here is CASSLAIYQTTEAFF. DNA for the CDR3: TGTGCCAGCAGCTTAGCGATCTACCAGACCACTGAAGCTTTCTTT.

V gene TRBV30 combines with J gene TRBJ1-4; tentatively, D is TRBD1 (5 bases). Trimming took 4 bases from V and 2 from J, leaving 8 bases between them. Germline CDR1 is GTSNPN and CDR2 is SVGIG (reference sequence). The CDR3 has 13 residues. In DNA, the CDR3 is TGTGCCTGGAAACGGGGGACTAATGAAAAACTGTTTTTT. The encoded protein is CAWKRGTNEKLFF.

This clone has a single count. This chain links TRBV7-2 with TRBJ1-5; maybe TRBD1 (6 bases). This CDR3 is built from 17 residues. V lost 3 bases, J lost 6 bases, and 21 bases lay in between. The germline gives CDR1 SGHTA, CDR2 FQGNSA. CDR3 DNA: TGTGCCAGCAGCTTGGGCGCTCACACAGGGAAGAGTCAGCCCCAGCATTTT. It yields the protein CASSLGAHTGKSQPQHF.

The CDR3 coding sequence is TGCGCCAGCAGCTTAGGGACAGGGGAACACGAGCAGTACTTC. Protein sequence: CASSLGTGEHEQYF. V usage is TRBV5-1 and J usage is TRBJ2-7; 10 nucleotides line up with TRBD1. V was clipped by 2 bases and J by 5 bases; unmatched bases: 4. Germline lookup yields CDR1 SGHRS and CDR2 YFSETQ. The CDR3 is 14 amino acids.

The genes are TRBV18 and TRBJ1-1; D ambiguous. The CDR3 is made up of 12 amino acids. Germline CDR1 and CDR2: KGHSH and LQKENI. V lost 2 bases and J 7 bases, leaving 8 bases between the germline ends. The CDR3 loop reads CASSPNGLEAFF. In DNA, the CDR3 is TGTGCCAGCTCACCAAACGGGCTTGAAGCTTTCTTT. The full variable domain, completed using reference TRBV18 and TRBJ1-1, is NAGVMQNPRHLVRRRGQEARLRCSPMKGHSHVYWYRQLPEEGLKFMVYLQKENIIDESGMPKERFSAEFPKEGPSILRIQQVVRGDSAAYFCASSPNGLEAFFGQGTRLTVV.

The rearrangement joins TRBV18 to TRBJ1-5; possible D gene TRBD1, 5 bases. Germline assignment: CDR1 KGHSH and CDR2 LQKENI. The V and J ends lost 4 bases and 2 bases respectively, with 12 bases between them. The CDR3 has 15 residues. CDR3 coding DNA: TGTGCCAGCTCACGGGACGGAATGGGCAATCAGCCCCAGCATTTT. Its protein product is CASSRDGMGNQPQHF.

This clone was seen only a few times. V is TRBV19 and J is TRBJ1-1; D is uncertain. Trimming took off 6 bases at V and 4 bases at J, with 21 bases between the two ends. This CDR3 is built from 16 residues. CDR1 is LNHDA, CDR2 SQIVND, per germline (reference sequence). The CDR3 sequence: CASSPDGSMEGTEAFF. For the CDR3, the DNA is TGTGCCAGTAGCCCGGACGGATCCATGGAGGGCACTGAAGCTTTCTTT.

The CDR3 nucleotides are TGTGCCAGCAGCAATCCAGGGAGATACAATGAGCAGTTCTTC. It yields the protein CASSNPGRYNEQFF. The chain joins TRBV5-6 to TRBJ2-1, with D perhaps being TRBD1 or TRBD2 (5 bases each). V lost 4 bases and J 4 bases, leaving 12 bases between the germline ends. This CDR3 has 14 residues. Germline V gene data show CDR1 as SGHDT and CDR2 as YYEEEE.

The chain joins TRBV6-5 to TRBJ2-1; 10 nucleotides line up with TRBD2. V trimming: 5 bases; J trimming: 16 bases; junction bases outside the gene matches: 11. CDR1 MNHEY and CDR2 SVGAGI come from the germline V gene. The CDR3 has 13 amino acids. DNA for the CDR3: TGTGCCAGCAGTCCCGGGACTAGCGCCCCGCATTTCTTC. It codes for CASSPGTSAPHFF.

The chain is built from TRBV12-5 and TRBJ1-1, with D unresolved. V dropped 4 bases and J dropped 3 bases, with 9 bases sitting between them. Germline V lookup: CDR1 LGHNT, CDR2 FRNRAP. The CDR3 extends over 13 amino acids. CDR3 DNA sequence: TGTGCTAGTGGTTGGGAGGCGGACACTGAAGCTTTCTTT. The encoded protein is CASGWEADTEAFF.

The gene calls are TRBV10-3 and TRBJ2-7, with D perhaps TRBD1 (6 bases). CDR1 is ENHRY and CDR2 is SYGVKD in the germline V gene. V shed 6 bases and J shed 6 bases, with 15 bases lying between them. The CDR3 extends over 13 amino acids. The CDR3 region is CAIRGDNLAEQYF. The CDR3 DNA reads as TGTGCCATCAGGGGGGACAACCTGGCCGAGCAGTACTTC.

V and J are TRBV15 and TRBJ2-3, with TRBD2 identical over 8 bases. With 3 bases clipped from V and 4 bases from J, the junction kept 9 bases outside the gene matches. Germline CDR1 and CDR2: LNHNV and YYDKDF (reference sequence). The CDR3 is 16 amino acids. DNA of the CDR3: TGTGCCACCAGCAGGAAAAGCGGGAGTGGGTCAGATACGCAGTATTTT. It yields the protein CATSRKSGSGSDTQYF. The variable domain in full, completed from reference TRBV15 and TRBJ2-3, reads DAMVIQNPRYQVTQFGKPVTLSCSQTLNHNVMYWYQQKSSQAPKLLFHYYDKDFNNEADTPDNFQSRRPNTSFCFLDIRSPGLGDTAMYLCATSRKSGSGSDTQYFGPGTRLTVL.

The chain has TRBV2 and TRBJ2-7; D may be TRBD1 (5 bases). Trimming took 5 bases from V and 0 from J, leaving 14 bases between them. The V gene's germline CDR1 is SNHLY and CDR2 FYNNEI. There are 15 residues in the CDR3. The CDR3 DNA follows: TGTGCCAGCAGTCAGGGCAGACTTAGCTCCTACGAGCAGTACTTC. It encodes CASSQGRLSSYEQYF. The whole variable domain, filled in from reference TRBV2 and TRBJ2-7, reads EPEVTQTPSHQVTQMGQEVILRCVPISNHLYFYWYRQILGQKVEFLVSFYNNEISEKSEIFDDQFSVERPDGSNFTLKIRSTKLEDSAMYFCASSQGRLSSYEQYFGPGTRLTVT.

The CDR3 DNA is TGCAGCGTCTACATCTCCTACAATGAGCAGTTCTTC. Protein sequence: CSVYISYNEQFF. The chain combines TRBV29-1 with TRBJ2-1, with D hard to call. CDR3 length: 12 amino acids. Germline V CDR1 and CDR2: SQVTM, ANQGSEA. Trimming left V 6 bases short and J 0 bases short, with 6 bases between.

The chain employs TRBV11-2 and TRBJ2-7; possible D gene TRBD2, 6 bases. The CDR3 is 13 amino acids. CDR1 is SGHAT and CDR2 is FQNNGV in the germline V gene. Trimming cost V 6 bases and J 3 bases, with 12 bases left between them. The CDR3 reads CASSVEGGYEQYV. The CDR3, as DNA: TGTGCCAGCAGTGTGGAGGGAGGCTACGAGCAGTACGTC.

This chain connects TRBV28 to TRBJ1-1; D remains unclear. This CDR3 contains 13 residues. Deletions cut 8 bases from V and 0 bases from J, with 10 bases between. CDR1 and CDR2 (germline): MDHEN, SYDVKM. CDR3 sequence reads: CASYRDMNTEAFF. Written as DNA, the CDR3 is TGTGCCAGCTATAGAGATATGAACACTGAAGCTTTCTTT.

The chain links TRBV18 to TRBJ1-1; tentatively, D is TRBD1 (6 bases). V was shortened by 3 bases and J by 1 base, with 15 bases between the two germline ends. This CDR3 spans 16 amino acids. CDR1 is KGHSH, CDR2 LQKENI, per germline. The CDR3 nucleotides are TGTGCCAGCTCACCGAAGAGCGGACAGCCGAACACTGAAGCTTTCTTT. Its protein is CASSPKSGQPNTEAFF. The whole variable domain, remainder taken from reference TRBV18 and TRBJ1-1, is NAGVMQNPRHLVRRRGQEARLRCSPMKGHSHVYWYRQLPEEGLKFMVYLQKENIIDESGMPKERFSAEFPKEGPSILRIQQVVRGDSAAYFCASSPKSGQPNTEAFFGQGTRLTVV.

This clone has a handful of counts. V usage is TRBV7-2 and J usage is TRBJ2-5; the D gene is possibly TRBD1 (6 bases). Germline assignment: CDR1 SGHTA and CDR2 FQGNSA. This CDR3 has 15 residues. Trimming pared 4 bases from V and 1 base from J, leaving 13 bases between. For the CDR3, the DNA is TGTGCCAGCAGCTCCGGGACACCCGTCCAAGAGACCCAGTACTTC. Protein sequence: CASSSGTPVQETQYF.

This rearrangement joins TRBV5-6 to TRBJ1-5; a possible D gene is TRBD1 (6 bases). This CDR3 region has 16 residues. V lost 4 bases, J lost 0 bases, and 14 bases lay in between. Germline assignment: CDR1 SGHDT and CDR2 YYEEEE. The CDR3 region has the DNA TGTGCCAGCAGCACCTTCGGGACACTTAGCAATCAGCCCCAGCATTTT. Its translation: CASSTFGTLSNQPQHF.

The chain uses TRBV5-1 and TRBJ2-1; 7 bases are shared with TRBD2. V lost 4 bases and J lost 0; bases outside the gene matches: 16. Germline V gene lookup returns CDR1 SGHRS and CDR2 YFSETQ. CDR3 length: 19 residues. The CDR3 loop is CASSHPTSSPLSSYNEQFF. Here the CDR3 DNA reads TGCGCCAGCAGCCATCCGACTAGCTCGCCACTCTCCTCCTACAATGAGCAGTTCTTC.

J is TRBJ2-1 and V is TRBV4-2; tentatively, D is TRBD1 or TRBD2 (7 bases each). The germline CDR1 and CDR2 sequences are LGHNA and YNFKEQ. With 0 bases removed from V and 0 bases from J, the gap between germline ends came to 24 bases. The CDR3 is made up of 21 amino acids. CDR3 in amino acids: CASSQERAGGGRASSYNEQFF. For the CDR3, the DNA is TGTGCCAGCAGCCAAGAAAGAGCAGGGGGGGGACGAGCTTCCTCCTACAATGAGCAGTTCTTC.

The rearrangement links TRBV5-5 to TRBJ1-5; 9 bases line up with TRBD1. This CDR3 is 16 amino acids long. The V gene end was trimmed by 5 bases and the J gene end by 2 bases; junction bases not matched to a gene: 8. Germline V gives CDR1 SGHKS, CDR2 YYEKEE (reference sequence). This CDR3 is CASSQGTGSGNQPQHF. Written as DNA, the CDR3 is TGTGCCAGCAGTCAGGGGACAGGGTCGGGCAATCAGCCCCAGCATTTT.

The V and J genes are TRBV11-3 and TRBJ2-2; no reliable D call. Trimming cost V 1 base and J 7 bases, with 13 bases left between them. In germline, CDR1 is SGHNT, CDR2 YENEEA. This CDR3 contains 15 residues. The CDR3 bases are TGTGCCAGCAGCTTAGGGGCCGCTACGGTCGGGGAGCTGTTTTTT. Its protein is CASSLGAATVGELFF.

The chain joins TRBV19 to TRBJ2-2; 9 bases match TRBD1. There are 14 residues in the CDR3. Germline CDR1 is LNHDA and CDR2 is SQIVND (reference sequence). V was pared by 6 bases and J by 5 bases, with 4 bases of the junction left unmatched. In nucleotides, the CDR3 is TGTGCCAGTAGCACACAGGGGGCGACCGGGGAGCTGTTTTTT. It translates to CASSTQGATGELFF.

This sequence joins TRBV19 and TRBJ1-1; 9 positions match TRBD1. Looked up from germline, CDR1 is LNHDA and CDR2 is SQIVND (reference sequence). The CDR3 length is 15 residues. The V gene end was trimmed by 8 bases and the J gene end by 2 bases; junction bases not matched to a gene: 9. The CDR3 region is CASSLQGARNTEAFF. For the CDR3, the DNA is TGTGCCAGTTCCCTACAGGGGGCGAGAAACACTGAAGCTTTCTTT.

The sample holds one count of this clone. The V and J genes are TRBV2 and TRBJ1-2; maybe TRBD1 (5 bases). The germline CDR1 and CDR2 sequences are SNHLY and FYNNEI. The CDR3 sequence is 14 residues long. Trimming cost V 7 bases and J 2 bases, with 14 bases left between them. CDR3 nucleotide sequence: TGTGCCAGCAAACCCTTACAGGAAAACTATGGCTACACCTTC. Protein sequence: CASKPLQENYGYTF.